This T cell receptor beta chain originates from a study of blood T cell repertoires in COVID-19. Study as a whole: Acute and convalescent COVID-19 specimens originated in the United States, Italy and Spain. Sources were T cells, B-cell-depleted T cells, or PBMCs; the material itself was cDNA or gDNA.

Trimming shortened V by 4 bases and J by 5 bases, and 23 bases separated the two germline ends. This CDR3 is built from 17 residues. CDR1 is SGHVS and CDR2 is FNYEAQ in the germline V gene. Original handling: Nucleated cell counts were estimated from reference gene primer amplification. Sequenced by immunoSEQ multiplex PCR; TCRdb stores in-frame clones only, minus some. The V and J calls and clone size were taken over from that table, and D and trimming were inferred from the DNA. The sample carries around 370,000 clones, approximately 90% recorded once. Specimen: peripheral blood. The TCR sequence derives from a woman aged 18-29 years who had recovered from COVID-19. The rearrangement joins TRBV7-6 to TRBJ2-5, with D maybe TRBD1 (5 bases). Written as DNA, the CDR3 is TGTGCCAGCAGCTCACCAATCAGGGCCAGGAAAACGGAGACCCAGTACTTC. Translated, it gives CASSSPIRARKTETQYF.